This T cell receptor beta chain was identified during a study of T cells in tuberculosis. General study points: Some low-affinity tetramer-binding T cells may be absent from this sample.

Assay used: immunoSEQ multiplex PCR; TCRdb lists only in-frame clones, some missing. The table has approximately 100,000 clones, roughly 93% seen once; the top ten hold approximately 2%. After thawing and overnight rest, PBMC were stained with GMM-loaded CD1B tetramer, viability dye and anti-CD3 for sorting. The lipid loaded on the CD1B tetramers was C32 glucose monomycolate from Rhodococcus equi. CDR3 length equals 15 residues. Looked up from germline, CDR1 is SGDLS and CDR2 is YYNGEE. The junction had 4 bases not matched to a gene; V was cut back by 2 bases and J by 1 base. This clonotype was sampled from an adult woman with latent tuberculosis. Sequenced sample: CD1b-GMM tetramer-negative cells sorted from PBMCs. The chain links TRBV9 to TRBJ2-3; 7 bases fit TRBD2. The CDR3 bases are TGTGCCAGCAGCGTGCAAGCGGGGCGCACAGATACGCAGTATTTT. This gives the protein CASSVQAGRTDTQYF.